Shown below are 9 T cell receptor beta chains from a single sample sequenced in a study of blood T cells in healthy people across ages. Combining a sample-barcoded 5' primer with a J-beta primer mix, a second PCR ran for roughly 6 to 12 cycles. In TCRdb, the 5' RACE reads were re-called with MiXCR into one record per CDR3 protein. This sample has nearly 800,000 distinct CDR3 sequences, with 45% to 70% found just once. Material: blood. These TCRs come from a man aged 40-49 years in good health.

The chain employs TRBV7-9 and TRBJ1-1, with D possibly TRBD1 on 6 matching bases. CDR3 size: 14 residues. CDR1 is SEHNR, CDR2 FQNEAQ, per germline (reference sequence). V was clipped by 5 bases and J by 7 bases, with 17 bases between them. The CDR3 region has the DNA TGTGCCAGCAGCCACCCCGACAGGCCCGATGAAGCTTTCTTT. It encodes CASSHPDRPDEAFF. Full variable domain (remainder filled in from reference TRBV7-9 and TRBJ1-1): DTGVSQNPRHKITKRGQNVTFRCDPISEHNRLYWYRQTLGQGPEFLTYFQNEAQLEKSRLLSDRFSAERPKGSFSTLEIQRTEQGDSAMYLCASSHPDRPDEAFFGQGTRLTVV.

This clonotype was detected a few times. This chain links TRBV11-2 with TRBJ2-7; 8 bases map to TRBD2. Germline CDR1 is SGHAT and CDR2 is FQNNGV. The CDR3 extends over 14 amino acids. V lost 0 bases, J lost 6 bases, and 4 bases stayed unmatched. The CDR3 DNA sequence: TGTGCCAGCAGCTTAGAGGCGGGAGGTCGCGAGCAGTACTTC. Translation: CASSLEAGGREQYF.

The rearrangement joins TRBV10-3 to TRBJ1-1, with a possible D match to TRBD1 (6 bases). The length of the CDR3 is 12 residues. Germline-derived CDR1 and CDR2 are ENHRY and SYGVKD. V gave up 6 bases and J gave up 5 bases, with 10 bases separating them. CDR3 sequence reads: CAISTQGTEAFF. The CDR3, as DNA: TGTGCCATCAGCACACAGGGAACTGAAGCTTTCTTT.

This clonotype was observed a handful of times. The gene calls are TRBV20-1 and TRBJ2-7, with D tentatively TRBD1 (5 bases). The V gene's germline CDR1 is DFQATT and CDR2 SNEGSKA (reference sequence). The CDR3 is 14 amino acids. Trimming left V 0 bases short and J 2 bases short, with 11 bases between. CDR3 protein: CSARDGTGTYEQYF. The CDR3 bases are TGCAGTGCTAGAGATGGCACAGGAACCTACGAGCAGTACTTC.

The chain's CDR3 is CASSPNRGGLARNEQFF. The DNA of the CDR3 is TGTGCCAGCAGCCCCAACAGGGGCGGACTAGCACGGAATGAGCAGTTCTTC. This chain uses TRBV11-2 with TRBJ2-1; D is possibly TRBD2 (8 bases). The germline CDR1 and CDR2 sequences are SGHAT and FQNNGV. Trimming removed 5 bases at V and 7 bases at J, with 24 bases between. The CDR3 loop spans 17 amino acids.

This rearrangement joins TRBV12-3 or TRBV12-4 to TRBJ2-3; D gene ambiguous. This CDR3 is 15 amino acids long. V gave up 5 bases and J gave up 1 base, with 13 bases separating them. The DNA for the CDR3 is TGTGCCAGCAGTCGTTCCTCGGATGGCACAGATACGCAGTATTTT. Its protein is CASSRSSDGTDTQYF.

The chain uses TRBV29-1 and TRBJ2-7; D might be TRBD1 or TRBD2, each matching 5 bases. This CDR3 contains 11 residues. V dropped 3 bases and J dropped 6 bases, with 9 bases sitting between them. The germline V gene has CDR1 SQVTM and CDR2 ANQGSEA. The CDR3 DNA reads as TGCAGCGTTGATTCCGGGGCCGAGCAGTACTTC. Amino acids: CSVDSGAEQYF.

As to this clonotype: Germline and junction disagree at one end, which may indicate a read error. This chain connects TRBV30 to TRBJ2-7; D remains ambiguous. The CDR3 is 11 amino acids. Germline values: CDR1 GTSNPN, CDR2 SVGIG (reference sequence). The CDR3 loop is CAWSLGREQNF. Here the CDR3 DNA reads TGTGCCTGGAGTCTTGGGCGCGAGCAGAACTTC.

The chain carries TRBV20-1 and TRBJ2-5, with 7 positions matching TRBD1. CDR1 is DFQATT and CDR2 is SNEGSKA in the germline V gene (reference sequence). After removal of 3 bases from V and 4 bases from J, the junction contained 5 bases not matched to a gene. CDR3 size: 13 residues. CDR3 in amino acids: CSASDRVRETQYF. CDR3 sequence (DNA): TGCAGTGCTAGCGACAGGGTGCGAGAGACCCAGTACTTC.